These 18 T cell receptor beta chains were all obtained from the same sample, sequenced in a study of lymphopenia after photon versus proton radiotherapy. Repertoires were generated with immunoSEQ multiplex PCR, while TCRdb's copy carries only in-frame clones and drops some. The sample shows some 41,000 clones, over 65% of them seen only once. This specimen was peripheral blood, taken from a patient treated with photon-based radiotherapy. The source of these receptors is a man between 45 and 60 years old with gastric cancer.

This clone was seen only once. The chain recombines TRBV5-8 with TRBJ1-4, with 10 bases matching TRBD1. Germline lookup yields CDR1 SGHTS and CDR2 YDEGEE. Trimming removed 4 bases from V and 0 bases from J; junction bases left unmatched: 3. CDR3 size: 16 residues. CDR3 protein: CASSQGTGATNEKLFF. CDR3 bases: TGTGCCAGCAGCCAGGGGACAGGGGCAACTAATGAAAAACTGTTTTTT. Supplemented by reference TRBV5-8 and TRBJ1-4, the full variable domain reads EAGVTQSPTHLIKTRGQQATLRCSPISGHTSVYWYQQALGLGLQFLLWYDEGEERNRGNFPPRFSGRQFPNYSSELNVNALELEDSALYLCASSQGTGATNEKLFFGSGTQLSVL.

The V and J genes are TRBV25-1 and TRBJ1-1; maybe TRBD1 (6 bases). Deletions cut 2 bases from V and 0 bases from J, with 13 bases between. This CDR3 region has 16 residues. The germline CDR1 and CDR2 sequences are MGHDK and SYGVNS. In nucleotides, the CDR3 is TGTGCCAGCAGTGAAACGGGACAACGATTGAACACTGAAGCTTTCTTT. Translation: CASSETGQRLNTEAFF.

The chain recombines TRBV7-8 with TRBJ2-1, with 9 positions matching TRBD2. The junction had 8 bases not matched to a gene; V was cut back by 4 bases and J by 4 bases. The CDR3 runs 16 residues. The germline V gene has CDR1 SGHVS and CDR2 FQNEAQ. As DNA, the CDR3 is TGTGCCAGCAGCTCGGACTCTAGCGGGGCGTACAATGAGCAGTTCTTC. This encodes CASSSDSSGAYNEQFF.

The chain has TRBV7-2 and TRBJ2-1; 12 positions agree with TRBD2. The J segment lost 1 base and the V segment lost 5 bases, leaving 6 bases of the junction unmatched. The CDR3 has 17 amino acids. Germline V gene sequence: CDR1 SGHTA, CDR2 FQGNSA. The CDR3 sequence: CASSPRTSGNSYNEQFF. Here the CDR3 DNA reads TGTGCCAGCAGCCCAAGGACTAGCGGGAATTCCTACAATGAGCAGTTCTTC.

This chain connects TRBV28 to TRBJ2-7; tentative D call: TRBD1 (5 bases). Germline-derived CDR1 and CDR2 are MDHEN and SYDVKM. V was pared by 4 bases and J by 2 bases, with 15 bases between. This CDR3 region has 15 residues. CDR3 residues: CASSSQLGRTYEQYF. CDR3 sequence (DNA): TGTGCCAGCAGTTCCCAGCTGGGGCGTACCTACGAGCAGTACTTC. Based on the CDR3 plus reference TRBV28 and TRBJ2-7, the full variable domain is DVKVTQSSRYLVKRTGEKVFLECVQDMDHENMFWYRQDPGLGLRLIYFSYDVKMKEKGDIPEGYSVSREKKERFSLILESASTNQTSMYLCASSSQLGRTYEQYFGPGTRLTVT.

The chain is built from TRBV7-2 and TRBJ1-1; perhaps TRBD1 as D (5 bases). This CDR3 contains 13 residues. Trimming took 6 bases from V and 1 from J, leaving 9 bases between them. Per germline, CDR1 SGHTA and CDR2 FQGNSA. The CDR3 reads CASSIQANTEAFF. The CDR3 DNA reads as TGTGCCAGCAGTATACAGGCGAACACTGAAGCTTTCTTT.

V usage is TRBV27 and J usage is TRBJ2-1; D perhaps matches TRBD1 (6 bases). Trimming pared 6 bases from V and 9 bases from J, leaving 12 bases between. Germline V gene data show CDR1 as MNHEY and CDR2 as SMNVEV (reference sequence). This CDR3 has 12 amino acids. The CDR3 here is CASRKQGSEQFF. Written as DNA, the CDR3 is TGTGCCAGCAGAAAACAGGGCAGTGAGCAGTTCTTC.

The chain combines TRBV30 with TRBJ1-5; no reliable D call. CDR1 is GTSNPN, CDR2 SVGIG, per germline (reference sequence). V was shortened by 0 bases and J by 2 bases, with 11 bases between the two germline ends. The CDR3 loop spans 15 amino acids. CDR3 nucleotide sequence: TGTGCCTGGAGTGTGGGAGGAGGAGGCAATCAGCCCCAGCATTTT. This sequence encodes CAWSVGGGGNQPQHF.

The gene calls are TRBV6-1 and TRBJ1-2, with D perhaps matching TRBD1 (6 bases). In germline, CDR1 is MNHNS, CDR2 SASEGT. The CDR3 extends over 11 amino acids. V lost 10 bases to trimming and J lost 7 bases, with 13 bases between them. The CDR3 reads CATSQGSGYTF. The DNA of the CDR3 is TGTGCCACCTCACAGGGTTCTGGCTACACCTTC.

The chain combines TRBV25-1 with TRBJ2-3; possibly TRBD1 for D (5 bases). Germline V gene data show CDR1 as MGHDK and CDR2 as SYGVNS. This CDR3 is 12 amino acids long. Trimming removed 5 bases at V and 7 bases at J, with 10 bases between. CDR3 amino acids: CASSPRANTQYF. The CDR3, as DNA: TGTGCCAGCAGTCCCAGGGCGAATACGCAGTATTTT.

The rearrangement joins TRBV28 to TRBJ1-1, with D tentatively TRBD1 (5 bases). The CDR3 contains 16 residues. The V end was cut by 2 bases, the J end by 5 bases, with 18 bases between. CDR1 and CDR2 from the germline V gene are MDHEN and SYDVKM. The CDR3 spells CASSLNRGVRGTEAFF. The CDR3 DNA reads TGTGCCAGCAGTTTAAATCGGGGGGTTAGGGGAACTGAAGCTTTCTTT. The whole variable domain, remainder taken from reference TRBV28 and TRBJ1-1, is DVKVTQSSRYLVKRTGEKVFLECVQDMDHENMFWYRQDPGLGLRLIYFSYDVKMKEKGDIPEGYSVSREKKERFSLILESASTNQTSMYLCASSLNRGVRGTEAFFGQGTRLTVV.

V and J are TRBV5-1 and TRBJ2-7; D unclear. The CDR3 contains 14 residues. In germline, CDR1 is SGHRS, CDR2 YFSETQ. With 3 bases removed from V and 0 bases from J, the gap between germline ends came to 10 bases. CDR3 region: CASSSWLSSYEQYF. CDR3 bases: TGCGCCAGCAGCTCGTGGTTAAGCTCCTACGAGCAGTACTTC.

The chain joins TRBV5-4 to TRBJ2-1; TRBD1 is a possible D gene (6 bases). The CDR3 runs 16 residues. With 0 bases removed from V and 3 bases from J, the gap between germline ends came to 13 bases. CDR1 and CDR2 (germline): SGHNT, YYREEE (reference sequence). The CDR3 reads CASSLGGRRGYNEQFF. The CDR3 nucleotides read TGTGCCAGCAGCTTGGGGGGGCGAAGGGGCTACAATGAGCAGTTCTTC. Together with reference TRBV5-4 and TRBJ2-1, the CDR3 gives the full variable domain: ETGVTQSPTHLIKTRGQQVTLRCSSQSGHNTVSWYQQALGQGPQFIFQYYREEENGRGNFPPRFSGLQFPNYSSELNVNALELDDSALYLCASSLGGRRGYNEQFFGPGTRLTVL.

This rearrangement joins TRBV6-6 to TRBJ1-1; the D is unclear. CDR3 length equals 14 residues. Trimming left V 2 bases short and J 1 base short, with 8 bases between. Germline-derived CDR1 and CDR2 are MNHNY and SVGAGI (reference sequence). CDR3 sequence reads: CASSYNGRNTEAFF. DNA for the CDR3: TGTGCCAGCAGTTACAACGGAAGGAACACTGAAGCTTTCTTT.

This clone was seen only once. J is TRBJ2-3 and V is TRBV14; 9 bases align to TRBD1. CDR3 length equals 16 residues. Germline CDR1 and CDR2: SGHDN and FVKESK. The V and J ends lost 1 base and 5 bases, in that order; junction bases with no gene match: 7. Here the CDR3 DNA reads TGTGCCAGCAGCCAAGCCTACAGGGGGCTGGGAGATACGCAGTATTTT. Its translation: CASSQAYRGLGDTQYF. Variable domain in full (rest from reference TRBV14 and TRBJ2-3): EAGVTQFPSHSVIEKGQTVTLRCDPISGHDNLYWYRRVMGKEIKFLLHFVKESKQDESGMPNNRFLAERTGGTYSTLKVQPAELEDSGVYFCASSQAYRGLGDTQYFGPGTRLTVL.

This clone has just a few counts. The chain carries TRBV25-1 and TRBJ2-5; 11 bases are shared with TRBD2. V lost 2 bases and J lost 1; bases outside the gene matches: 0. The CDR3 runs 15 residues. Germline V gives CDR1 MGHDK, CDR2 SYGVNS. CDR3 protein: CASSEGTSGQETQYF. The DNA of the CDR3 is TGTGCCAGCAGTGAAGGGACTAGCGGCCAAGAGACCCAGTACTTC.

The chain has TRBV29-1 and TRBJ1-2; D is ambiguous. From germline, CDR1 is SQVTM and CDR2 ANQGSEA. CDR3 size: 14 residues. Trimming cost V 2 bases and J 5 bases, with 15 bases left between them. Here the CDR3 DNA reads TGCAGCGTTGAACCGGAGGGCCGGAAGTATGGCTACACCTTC. Translating gives CSVEPEGRKYGYTF.

This chain uses TRBV19 with TRBJ1-2; a possible D gene is TRBD1 (6 bases). The CDR3 runs to 14 residues. Germline CDR1 LNHDA, CDR2 SQIVND (reference sequence). Trimming left V 7 bases short and J 7 bases short, with 19 bases between. CDR3 sequence reads: CASTSQGQTAGYTF. The CDR3 region has the DNA TGTGCCAGTACTTCACAGGGTCAAACTGCTGGCTACACCTTC. Looking up the rest from reference TRBV19 and TRBJ1-2 gives the full variable domain: DGGITQSPKYLFRKEGQNVTLSCEQNLNHDAMYWYRQDPGQGLRLIYYSQIVNDFQKGDIAEGYSVSREKKESFPLTVTSAQKNPTAFYLCASTSQGQTAGYTFGSGTRLTVV.